This T cell receptor beta chain derives from a study of technical replicates of blood from several donors. The V and J ends lost 5 bases and 0 bases respectively, with 9 bases between them. The CDR3 totals 14 residues. CDR1 and CDR2 (germline): LNHDA, SQIVND (reference sequence). Assay: immunoSEQ multiplex PCR; the TCRdb copy retains only in-frame clones and omits some. The repertoire includes roughly 60,000 clones, roughly 95% of them detected once, and 3% sits in the top ten. The clonotype originates from a human donor in good health. Some clones in this sample may be carry-over from other donors' samples. Sample: PBMCs. The rearrangement uses TRBV19 and TRBJ2-3, with D unresolved. The CDR3 coding sequence is TGTGCCAGTAGTGCCGGGTCTAGCACAGATACGCAGTATTTT. This gives the protein CASSAGSSTDTQYF.